The 28 T cell receptor beta chains reported below all come from one sample, sequenced in a study of blood T cell repertoires in COVID-19. The protocol was immunoSEQ multiplex PCR, while the TCRdb copy is restricted to in-frame clones and leaves out a portion. The repertoire includes some 500,000 clones, about 89% of them detected once, and 7.8% sits in the top ten. What was sequenced was peripheral blood. Every receptor here comes from a woman aged 45-59 years with COVID-19, enrolled during active disease.

The chain has TRBV6-5 and TRBJ2-2; D uncertain. The V and J ends lost 7 bases and 1 base respectively, with 10 bases between them. CDR1 MNHEY and CDR2 SVGAGI come from the germline V gene. This CDR3 has 14 amino acids. CDR3 sequence: CASTRRQNTGELFF. For the CDR3, the DNA is TGTGCCAGCACCCGGCGGCAGAACACCGGGGAGCTGTTTTTT.

CDR3 bases: TGTGCCAGTAGTATTTTCCCCGGCGGAACCTACGAGCAGTACTTC. This gives the protein CASSIFPGGTYEQYF. This sequence joins TRBV19 and TRBJ2-7; no reliable D call. The V gene's germline CDR1 is LNHDA and CDR2 SQIVND (reference sequence). CDR3 length: 15 residues. The ends were cut back, 3 bases at V and 2 bases at J, with 14 bases in the middle. Combining the CDR3 with reference TRBV19 and TRBJ2-7 gives the whole variable domain DGGITQSPKYLFRKEGQNVTLSCEQNLNHDAMYWYRQDPGQGLRLIYYSQIVNDFQKGDIAEGYSVSREKKESFPLTVTSAQKNPTAFYLCASSIFPGGTYEQYFGPGTRLTVT.

With respect to this clone: The sample contains more than one DNA sequence encoding this CDR3. The chain links TRBV5-8 to TRBJ1-5; 7 positions match TRBD1. The V gene's germline CDR1 is SGHTS and CDR2 YDEGEE. With V trimmed by 0 bases and J by 1 base, 1 base remained unmatched. This CDR3 is built from 15 residues. The CDR3: CASSLGQGSNQPQHF. CDR3 coding DNA: TGTGCCAGCAGCTTGGGACAGGGCAGCAATCAGCCCCAGCATTTT.

The rearrangement joins TRBV7-9 to TRBJ1-1; D is unclear. This CDR3 spans 15 amino acids. Germline CDR1 is SEHNR and CDR2 is FQNEAQ (reference sequence). Trimming stripped 5 bases from V and 8 bases from J, with 21 bases between. The CDR3 sequence: CASSGYETEGWEAFF. In nucleotides, the CDR3 is TGTGCCAGCAGCGGGTATGAGACGGAGGGTTGGGAAGCTTTCTTT.

V gene TRBV3-1 (or the pseudogene TRBV3-2) combines with J gene TRBJ2-3, with 12 bases identical to TRBD2. The CDR3 runs 16 residues. The germline gives CDR1 LGHDT, CDR2 YNNKEL (reference sequence). Unmatched junction bases numbered 9, after V lost 6 bases and J lost 5 bases. The CDR3 reads CASSLRLAGDGDTQYF. CDR3 sequence (DNA): TGTGCCAGCAGTCTAAGACTAGCGGGGGATGGAGATACGCAGTATTTT.

V is TRBV11-2 and J is TRBJ1-2, with 7 bases aligning to TRBD1. The junction had 13 bases not matched to a gene; V was cut back by 5 bases and J by 4 bases. The CDR3 covers 16 residues. The germline CDR1 and CDR2 sequences are SGHAT and FQNNGV. The CDR3 here is CASSTRNRGVGYGYTF. CDR3 nucleotide sequence: TGTGCCAGCAGCACGAGAAACAGGGGAGTTGGCTATGGCTACACCTTC.

The CDR3 DNA sequence: TGCGCCAGCAGCTTGGTAGTGGGCAGCTCCTACGAGCAGTACTTC. Its protein product is CASSLVVGSSYEQYF. This sequence joins TRBV5-1 and TRBJ2-7; D not resolved. Germline CDR1 SGHRS, CDR2 YFSETQ. Between the trimmed V and J ends, which lost 0 bases and 0 bases, there was a span of 10 bases. The CDR3 is made up of 15 amino acids.

The chain employs TRBV15 and TRBJ2-2; TRBD1 is a possible D gene (5 bases). The CDR3 length is 16 residues. Germline assignment: CDR1 LNHNV and CDR2 YYDKDF (reference sequence). V lost 1 base and J 2 bases, leaving 11 bases between the germline ends. The CDR3 loop reads CATSRADTINTGELFF. The CDR3, as DNA: TGTGCCACCAGCAGAGCGGACACCATAAACACCGGGGAGCTGTTTTTT.

The CDR3 coding sequence is TGCGCCAGCAGCTTCTTTGCATTGCGGGACACTGAAGCTTTCTTT. Translated: CASSFFALRDTEAFF. The genes are TRBV5-1 and TRBJ1-1; D call uncertain. Germline CDR1 and CDR2: SGHRS and YFSETQ. This CDR3 spans 15 amino acids. Trimming took 2 bases from V and 3 from J, leaving 14 bases between them.

A single count supports this clone. The DNA for the CDR3 is TGCAGCGTCGCCGAGCGGGATACCTACGAGCAGTACTTC. Amino acids: CSVAERDTYEQYF. The rearrangement joins TRBV29-1 to TRBJ2-7; 7 bases align to TRBD2. CDR3 length: 13 residues. V dropped 6 bases and J dropped 2; count of bases not matched to a gene: 7. Germline assignment: CDR1 SQVTM and CDR2 ANQGSEA.

This sequence joins TRBV5-4 and TRBJ2-5; D gene unclear. The CDR3 is 13 residues long. Germline CDR1 SGHNT, CDR2 YYREEE (reference sequence). Trimming took off 4 bases at V and 3 bases at J, with 10 bases between the two ends. CDR3: CASSPDGEETQYF. DNA for the CDR3: TGTGCCAGCAGCCCCGACGGAGAAGAGACCCAGTACTTC. Combining the CDR3 with reference TRBV5-4 and TRBJ2-5 gives the whole variable domain ETGVTQSPTHLIKTRGQQVTLRCSSQSGHNTVSWYQQALGQGPQFIFQYYREEENGRGNFPPRFSGLQFPNYSSELNVNALELDDSALYLCASSPDGEETQYFGPGTRLLVL.

V and J are TRBV2 and TRBJ1-5, with D hard to call. Trimming pared 8 bases from V and 1 base from J, leaving 9 bases between. The CDR3 consists of 13 residues. Per germline, CDR1 SNHLY and CDR2 FYNNEI. The DNA of the CDR3 is TGTGCCAGCCGGCAGGCGAGCAATCAGCCCCAGCATTTT. Translated, it gives CASRQASNQPQHF.

The chain recombines TRBV2 with TRBJ1-1; D is possibly TRBD1 (6 bases). The CDR3 sequence is 14 residues long. V was pared by 4 bases and J by 5 bases, with 14 bases between. Germline CDR1 reads SNHLY; CDR2 reads FYNNEI. CDR3: CASSVGQSRTEAFF. DNA for the CDR3: TGTGCCAGCAGTGTCGGACAGAGTAGGACTGAAGCTTTCTTT. The full variable domain, rest sourced from reference TRBV2 and TRBJ1-1, is EPEVTQTPSHQVTQMGQEVILRCVPISNHLYFYWYRQILGQKVEFLVSFYNNEISEKSEIFDDQFSVERPDGSNFTLKIRSTKLEDSAMYFCASSVGQSRTEAFFGQGTRLTVV.

A single count supports this clone. This CDR3 is also generated by other DNA sequences in the sample. The chain employs TRBV19 and TRBJ1-2; TRBD1 matches 11 bases. The CDR3 is 14 residues long. Trimming cost V 3 bases and J 4 bases; bases outside gene matches: 1. Germline V gene lookup returns CDR1 LNHDA and CDR2 SQIVND (reference sequence). In DNA form, the CDR3 reads TGTGCCAGTAGTATCGGACAGGGGGCCTATGGCTACACCTTC. Its translation is CASSIGQGAYGYTF.

Here the CDR3 reads CATSIITGGTGELFF. DNA for the CDR3: TGTGCCACCAGCATTATAACAGGGGGAACCGGGGAGCTGTTTTTT. The chain employs TRBV15 and TRBJ2-2, with TRBD1 matching 8 bases. Germline V gene lookup returns CDR1 LNHNV and CDR2 YYDKDF (reference sequence). The CDR3 contains 15 residues. After removal of 4 bases from V and 5 bases from J, the junction contained 6 bases not matched to a gene.

The CDR3 sequence: CASPERGKTEAFF. The CDR3 nucleotides read TGTGCCAGCCCCGAGCGGGGGAAGACTGAAGCTTTCTTT. This chain uses TRBV7-2 with TRBJ1-1, with a tentative D call TRBD1 (5 bases). V was clipped by 8 bases and J by 5 bases, with 15 bases between them. Germline values: CDR1 SGHTA, CDR2 FQGNSA. The CDR3 totals 13 residues.

The chain has TRBV21-1 and TRBJ1-5; the DNA was not compared with TRBD1, the D call given in the table. TRBV21-1 is a listed pseudogene. The CDR3 spans 13 residues. The CDR3 is CALIQGSNQPQHF. DNA for the CDR3: TGTGCCCTCATCCAGGGTAGCAATCAGCCCCAGCATTTT.

The V call is TRBV19, the J call TRBJ1-1, with D perhaps TRBD1 (5 bases). In germline, CDR1 is LNHDA, CDR2 SQIVND (reference sequence). The CDR3 loop spans 15 amino acids. V was pared by 5 bases and J by 4 bases, with 17 bases between. The CDR3, as DNA: TGTGCCAGTAGTCCCGCGGCCAGGGTTCCCACTGAAGCTTTCTTT. Protein sequence: CASSPAARVPTEAFF.

The chain uses TRBV5-1 and TRBJ1-2, with TRBD1 matching over 7 bases. From germline, CDR1 is SGHRS and CDR2 YFSETQ. V lost 2 bases and J lost 6; bases outside the gene matches: 4. This CDR3 is 13 amino acids long. CDR3 sequence: CASSFGDSDGYTF. As DNA, the CDR3 is TGCGCCAGCAGCTTTGGGGACAGCGATGGCTACACCTTC.

The chain recombines TRBV5-1 with TRBJ1-1; D is undetermined. CDR1 is SGHRS, CDR2 YFSETQ, per germline. The ends were cut back, 2 bases at V and 4 bases at J, with 15 bases in the middle. The CDR3 extends over 15 amino acids. The CDR3 DNA follows: TGCGCCAGCAGCTTTAGCGGGCTAGGAACCACTGAAGCTTTCTTT. Translation gives CASSFSGLGTTEAFF. Together with reference TRBV5-1 and TRBJ1-1, the CDR3 gives the full variable domain: KAGVTQTPRYLIKTRGQQVTLSCSPISGHRSVSWYQQTPGQGLQFLFEYFSETQRNKGNFPGRFSGRQFSNSRSEMNVSTLELGDSALYLCASSFSGLGTTEAFFGQGTRLTVV.

The chain couples TRBV7-3 to TRBJ2-7; TRBD1 is a possible D gene (6 bases). V was pared by 3 bases and J by 5 bases, with 11 bases between. The V gene's germline CDR1 is SGHTA and CDR2 FQGTGA. This CDR3 is built from 13 residues. The CDR3 here is CASSLNRVNEQYF. The CDR3 DNA follows: TGTGCCAGCAGCTTGAACAGGGTGAACGAGCAGTACTTC.

The chain links TRBV9 to TRBJ1-1, with D hard to call. The CDR3 length is 14 residues. V lost 1 base to trimming and J lost 1 base, with 8 bases between them. Germline-derived CDR1 and CDR2 are SGDLS and YYNGEE. In DNA form, the CDR3 reads TGTGCCAGCAGCGTATCTGGAGAGAACACTGAAGCTTTCTTT. Amino acids: CASSVSGENTEAFF.

With respect to this clone: This could be a read error, since a much larger clone is one nucleotide away. The V gene is TRBV6-5, the J gene TRBJ2-7; 12 bases match TRBD2. The CDR3 has 16 amino acids. Germline V gene lookup returns CDR1 MNHEY and CDR2 SVGAGI. V shed 2 bases, J shed 4 bases, and the junction held 6 bases outside the gene matches. For the CDR3, the DNA is TGTGCCAGCAGTTACGGATTCGGGACTAGCGGGTACGAGCAGTACTTC. This translates into CASSYGFGTSGYEQYF.

This chain uses TRBV29-1 with TRBJ2-1, with 10 bases aligning to TRBD2. Trimming at V came to 4 bases and at J to 6 bases, leaving 12 bases not matched to a gene. Germline loops: CDR1 SQVTM, CDR2 ANQGSEA. CDR3 length: 16 residues. CDR3 loop: CSVVAALAGAPNEQFF. The CDR3 DNA reads as TGCAGCGTTGTGGCCGCTCTAGCGGGGGCCCCCAATGAGCAGTTCTTC.

V usage is TRBV6-5 and J usage is TRBJ1-3; D ambiguous. V dropped 6 bases and J dropped 4 bases, with 16 bases sitting between them. CDR1 is MNHEY, CDR2 SVGAGI, per germline. The CDR3 runs 15 residues. CDR3 sequence reads: CASRRNHAAGNTIYF. CDR3 in DNA: TGTGCCAGCAGGAGAAACCACGCTGCCGGAAACACCATATATTTT.

This sequence joins TRBV24-1 and TRBJ2-3; D unclear. This CDR3 region has 14 residues. Trimming cost V 1 base and J 4 bases, with 8 bases left between them. The germline V gene has CDR1 KGHDR and CDR2 SFDVKD. CDR3 sequence reads: CATSDFTVPDTQYF. CDR3 bases: TGTGCCACCAGTGATTTCACAGTACCAGATACGCAGTATTTT.

This chain uses TRBV5-1 with TRBJ1-2; D is uncertain. Germline loops: CDR1 SGHRS, CDR2 YFSETQ. The CDR3 runs 15 residues. With 0 bases removed from V and 8 bases from J, the gap between germline ends came to 17 bases. CDR3 nucleotide sequence: TGCGCCAGCAGCTTGGATGATAAGAGATGGGAGGGCTACACCTTC. Amino acids: CASSLDDKRWEGYTF.

The V call is TRBV9, the J call TRBJ2-6; no definite D call. In germline, CDR1 is SGDLS, CDR2 YYNGEE. The CDR3 sequence is 15 residues long. The V gene lost 0 bases and the J gene lost 0 bases, with 4 bases spanning the gap. Here the CDR3 DNA reads TGTGCCAGCAGCGTAGCAGGCTCTGGGGCCAACGTCCTGACTTTC. It yields the protein CASSVAGSGANVLTF. The entire variable domain, with the rest obtained from reference TRBV9 and TRBJ2-6, is as follows: DSGVTQTPKHLITATGQRVTLRCSPRSGDLSVYWYQQSLDQGLQFLIQYYNGEERAKGNILERFSAQQFPDLHSELNLSSLELGDSALYFCASSVAGSGANVLTFGAGSRLTVL.